This TCR beta chain was captured by sequencing in a study of spatial heterogeneity in lung cancer. About the study: The mean occurrence of each unique TCR and UMI combination in raw reads exceeded nine. Findings and caveats of the study: Mutation counts in tumors were tracked by counts of expanded intratumoral alpha and beta TCRs. Regional and ubiquitous nonsynonymous mutations were tracked by counts of regional and ubiquitous expanded TCRs, respectively.

Time point here: sample taken at primary tumor resection. Germline CDR1 SGHTA, CDR2 FQGNSA. CDR3 length: 14 residues. Note on this clonotype: Its matching antigen is unknown. The junction and the germline gene differ at one end; a read error may be behind it.

TCRdb ran MiXCR on the 5' RACE reads and lists one entry per CDR3 protein. Of 100,000 to 110,000 distinct CDR3 sequences detected, 3.5% to 5% appear once; the ten largest clones hold about 20%. The receptor was isolated from a male donor with early-stage non-small cell lung cancer. The chain employs TRBV7-2 and TRBJ2-3; D is uncertain. The sequences come from lung tumor tissue, collected at surgery. CDR3 amino acids: CASSPQGHTDTQCF. CDR3 DNA sequence: TGTGCCAGCAGCCCCCAAGGCCACACAGATACGCAGTGTTTT. The full variable domain, rest sourced from reference TRBV7-2 and TRBJ2-3, is GAGVSQSPSNKVTEKGKDVELRCDPISGHTALYWYRQSLGQGLEFLIYFQGNSAPDKSGLPSDRFSAERTGGSVSTLTIQRTQQEDSAVYLCASSPQGHTDTQCFGPGTRLTVL.